This entry features one TCR beta chain sequence. Its antigen is unidentified. The sample belongs to a study of T cell responses to AZD1222 COVID-19 vaccine. Study at large: Pooling of second doses given at about 4 or about 12 weeks was done. General study points: A reported finding is that nearly half of spike-specific TCRs target unmutated variant regions. Baseline serology detected seropositivity in only six AZD1222 recipients.

The repertoire was sequenced with immunoSEQ multiplex PCR; TCRdb's copy has only in-frame clones and lacks some. The data contain about 110,000 clones, approximately 86% of them singletons. Sequenced material: peripheral blood, taken on day 0 of AZD1222 vaccination. The sequence derives from an adult in good health.

CDR3 protein: CASRPGQSGGNTIYF. The CDR3 DNA follows: TGTGCCAGCAGGCCCGGACAAAGTGGTGGAAACACCATATATTTT. The genes are TRBV7-9 and TRBJ1-3; D might be TRBD1 (5 bases). Trimming stripped 6 bases from V and 3 bases from J, with 15 bases between. CDR1 and CDR2 (germline): SEHNR, FQNEAQ (reference sequence). This CDR3 has 15 amino acids. The complete variable domain, with remaining parts taken from reference TRBV7-9 and TRBJ1-3, reads DTGVSQNPRHKITKRGQNVTFRCDPISEHNRLYWYRQTLGQGPEFLTYFQNEAQLEKSRLLSDRFSAERPKGSFSTLEIQRTEQGDSAMYLCASRPGQSGGNTIYFGEGSWLTVV.